This record concerns one TCR beta chain sequence. The ends were cut back, 1 base at V and 6 bases at J, with 13 bases in the middle. This CDR3 comprises 15 residues. CDR1 and CDR2 from the germline V gene are SGHDT and YYEEEE. The data originate from a study of Ad26.COV2.S vaccination and SARS-CoV-2 variants. Regarding treatment: about 20 received Ad26.COV2.S at low or high dose, single or two shots; five or six received placebo; per-sample allocation not given. Following the first vaccine or placebo injection, samples were taken on day 63. Clones were read by immunoSEQ multiplex PCR, and TCRdb kept only the in-frame ones, dropping some. The sample yields some 290,000 clones, 86% seen once.

The chain uses TRBV5-6 and TRBJ2-2, with D unclear. The receptor's source is a person aged 18-65 years who received the Ad26.COV2.S COVID-19 vaccine or a placebo. Sequencing was performed on peripheral blood, taken in a trial of Ad26.COV2.S vaccine versus placebo. The CDR3 DNA is TGTGCCAGCAGCTTGAAAAGCCACCTCGCCGGGGAGCTGTTTTTT. Its protein product is CASSLKSHLAGELFF.